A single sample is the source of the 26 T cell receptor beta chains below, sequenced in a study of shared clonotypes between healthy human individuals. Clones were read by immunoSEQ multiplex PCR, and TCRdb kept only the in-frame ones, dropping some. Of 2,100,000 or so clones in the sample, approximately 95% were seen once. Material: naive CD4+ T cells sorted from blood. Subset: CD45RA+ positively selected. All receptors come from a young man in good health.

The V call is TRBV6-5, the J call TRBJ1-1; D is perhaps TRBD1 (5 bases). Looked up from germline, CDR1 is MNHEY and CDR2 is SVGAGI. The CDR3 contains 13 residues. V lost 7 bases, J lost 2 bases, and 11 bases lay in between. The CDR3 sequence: CASNQGRNTEAFF. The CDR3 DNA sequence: TGTGCCAGCAACCAGGGCCGAAACACTGAAGCTTTCTTT.

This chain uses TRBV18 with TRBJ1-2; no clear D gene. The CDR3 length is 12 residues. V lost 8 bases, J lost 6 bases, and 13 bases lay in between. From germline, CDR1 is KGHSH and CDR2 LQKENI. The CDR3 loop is CASTYSGDGYTF. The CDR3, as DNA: TGTGCCAGCACCTACAGCGGGGATGGCTACACCTTC.

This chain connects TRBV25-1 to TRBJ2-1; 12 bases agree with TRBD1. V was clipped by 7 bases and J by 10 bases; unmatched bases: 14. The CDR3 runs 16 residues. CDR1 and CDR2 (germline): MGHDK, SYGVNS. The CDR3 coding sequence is TGTGCCAGCAAAGCAACGCCGGGACAGGGGGCCTCGGAGCAGTTCTTC. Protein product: CASKATPGQGASEQFF. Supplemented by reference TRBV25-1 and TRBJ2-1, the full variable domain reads EADIYQTPRYLVIGTGKKITLECSQTMGHDKMYWYQQDPGMELHLIHYSYGVNSTEKGDLSSESTVSRIRTEHFPLTLESARPSHTSQYLCASKATPGQGASEQFFGPGTRLTVL.

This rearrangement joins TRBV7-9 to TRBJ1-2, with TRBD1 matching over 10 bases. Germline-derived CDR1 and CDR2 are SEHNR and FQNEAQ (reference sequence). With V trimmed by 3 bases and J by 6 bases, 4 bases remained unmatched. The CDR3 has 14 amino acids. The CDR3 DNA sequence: TGTGCCAGCAGCTTGGCGGGACAGGGGAATGGCTACACCTTC. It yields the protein CASSLAGQGNGYTF.

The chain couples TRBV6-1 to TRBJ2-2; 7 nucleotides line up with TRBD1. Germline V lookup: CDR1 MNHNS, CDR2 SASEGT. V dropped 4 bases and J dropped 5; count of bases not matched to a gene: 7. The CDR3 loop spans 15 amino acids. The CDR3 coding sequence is TGTGCCAGCAGTGGACAGGGTATAGGGACCGGGGAGCTGTTTTTT. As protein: CASSGQGIGTGELFF.

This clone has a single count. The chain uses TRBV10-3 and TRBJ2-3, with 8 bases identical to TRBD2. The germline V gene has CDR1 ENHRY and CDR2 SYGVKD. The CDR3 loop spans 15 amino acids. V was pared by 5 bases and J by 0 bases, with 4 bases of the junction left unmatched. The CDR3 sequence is CAISQAGDSTDTQYF. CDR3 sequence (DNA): TGTGCCATCAGTCAAGCGGGGGATAGCACAGATACGCAGTATTTT.

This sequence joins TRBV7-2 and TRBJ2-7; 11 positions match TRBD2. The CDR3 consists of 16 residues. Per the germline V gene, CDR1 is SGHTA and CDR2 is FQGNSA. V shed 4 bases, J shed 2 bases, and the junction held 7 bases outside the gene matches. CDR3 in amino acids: CASSSPRLAGTYEQYF. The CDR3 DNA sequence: TGTGCCAGCAGCTCCCCTCGACTAGCGGGAACCTACGAGCAGTACTTC. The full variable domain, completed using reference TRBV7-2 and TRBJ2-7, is GAGVSQSPSNKVTEKGKDVELRCDPISGHTALYWYRQSLGQGLEFLIYFQGNSAPDKSGLPSDRFSAERTGGSVSTLTIQRTQQEDSAVYLCASSSPRLAGTYEQYFGPGTRLTVT.

The CDR3 nucleotides read TGTGCCAGCAGCTTGGGAATACAAGGCGAGCAGTACTTC. Protein sequence: CASSLGIQGEQYF. V usage is TRBV5-8 and J usage is TRBJ2-7, with D hard to call. Germline CDR1 is SGHTS and CDR2 is YDEGEE. The V end lost 0 bases, the J end lost 6 bases, and 10 bases lay between the germline ends. The CDR3 has 13 amino acids.

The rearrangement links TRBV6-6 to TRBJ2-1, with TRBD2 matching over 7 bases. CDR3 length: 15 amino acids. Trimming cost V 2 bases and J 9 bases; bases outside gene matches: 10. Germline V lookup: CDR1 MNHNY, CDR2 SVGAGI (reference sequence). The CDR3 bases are TGTGCCAGCAGTTACCGGACTAGTTCTAGAGGTGAGCAGTTCTTC. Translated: CASSYRTSSRGEQFF.

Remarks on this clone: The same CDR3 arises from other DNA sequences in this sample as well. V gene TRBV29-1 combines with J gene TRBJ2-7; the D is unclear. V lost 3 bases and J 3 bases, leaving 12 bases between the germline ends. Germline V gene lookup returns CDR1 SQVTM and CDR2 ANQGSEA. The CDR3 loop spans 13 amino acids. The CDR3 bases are TGCAGCGTTGAGGGTGTTGGTAGCTACGAGCAGTACTTC. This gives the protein CSVEGVGSYEQYF.

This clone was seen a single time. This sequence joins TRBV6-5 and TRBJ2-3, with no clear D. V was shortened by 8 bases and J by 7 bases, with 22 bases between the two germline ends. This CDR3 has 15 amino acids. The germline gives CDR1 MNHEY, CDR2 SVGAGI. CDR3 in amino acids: CASAPSRGATYTQYF. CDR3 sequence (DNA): TGTGCCAGCGCCCCCTCGAGAGGTGCCACCTATACGCAGTATTTT.

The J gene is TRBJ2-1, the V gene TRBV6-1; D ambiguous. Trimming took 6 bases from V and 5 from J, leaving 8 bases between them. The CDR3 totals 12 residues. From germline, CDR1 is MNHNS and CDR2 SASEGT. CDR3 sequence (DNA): TGTGCCAGCAGGAGATATAACAATGAGCAGTTCTTC. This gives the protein CASRRYNNEQFF.

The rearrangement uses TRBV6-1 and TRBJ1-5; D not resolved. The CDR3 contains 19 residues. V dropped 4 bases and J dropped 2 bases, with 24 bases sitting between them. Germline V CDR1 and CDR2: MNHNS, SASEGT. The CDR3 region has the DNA TGTGCCAGCAGTGCCCCAGAAGCAGATCGTAGGTTCGGCAATCAGCCCCAGCATTTT. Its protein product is CASSAPEADRRFGNQPQHF.

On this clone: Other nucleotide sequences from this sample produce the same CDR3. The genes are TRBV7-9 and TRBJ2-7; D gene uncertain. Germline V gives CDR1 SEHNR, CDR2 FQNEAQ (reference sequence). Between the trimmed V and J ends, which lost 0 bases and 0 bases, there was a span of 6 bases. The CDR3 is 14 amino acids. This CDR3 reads CASSLALSSYEQYF. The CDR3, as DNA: TGTGCCAGCAGCTTAGCATTAAGCTCCTACGAGCAGTACTTC.

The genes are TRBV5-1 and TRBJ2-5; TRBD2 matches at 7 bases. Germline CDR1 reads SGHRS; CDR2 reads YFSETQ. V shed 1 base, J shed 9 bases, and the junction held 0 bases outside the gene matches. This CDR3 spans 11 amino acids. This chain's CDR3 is CASSLRGAQYF. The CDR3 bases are TGCGCCAGCAGCTTGCGGGGGGCCCAGTACTTC.

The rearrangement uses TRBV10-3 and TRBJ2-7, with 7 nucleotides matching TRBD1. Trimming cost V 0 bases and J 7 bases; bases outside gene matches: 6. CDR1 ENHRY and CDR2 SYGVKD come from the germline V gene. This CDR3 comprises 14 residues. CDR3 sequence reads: CAISESTGLQEQYF. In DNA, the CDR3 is TGTGCCATCAGTGAGTCGACAGGGCTACAGGAGCAGTACTTC.

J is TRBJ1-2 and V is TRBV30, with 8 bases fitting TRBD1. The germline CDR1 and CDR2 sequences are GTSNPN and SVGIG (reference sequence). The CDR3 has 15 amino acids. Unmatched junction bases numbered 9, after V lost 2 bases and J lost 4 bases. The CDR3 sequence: CAWSQTRTGIYGYTF. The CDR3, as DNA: TGTGCCTGGAGTCAAACCCGGACAGGGATCTATGGCTACACCTTC.

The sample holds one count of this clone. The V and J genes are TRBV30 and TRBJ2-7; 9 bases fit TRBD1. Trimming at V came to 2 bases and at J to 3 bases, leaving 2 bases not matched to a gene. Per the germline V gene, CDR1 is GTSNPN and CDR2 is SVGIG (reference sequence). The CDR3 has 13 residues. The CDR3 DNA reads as TGTGCCTGGAGTTCGGACAGGGGCTACGAGCAGTACTTC. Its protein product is CAWSSDRGYEQYF.

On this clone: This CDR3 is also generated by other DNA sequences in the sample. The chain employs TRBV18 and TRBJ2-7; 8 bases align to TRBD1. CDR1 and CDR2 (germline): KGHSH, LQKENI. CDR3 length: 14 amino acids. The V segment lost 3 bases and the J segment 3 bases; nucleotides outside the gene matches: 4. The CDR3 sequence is CASSPPTGGYEQYF. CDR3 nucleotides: TGTGCCAGCTCACCCCCCACAGGGGGCTACGAGCAGTACTTC.

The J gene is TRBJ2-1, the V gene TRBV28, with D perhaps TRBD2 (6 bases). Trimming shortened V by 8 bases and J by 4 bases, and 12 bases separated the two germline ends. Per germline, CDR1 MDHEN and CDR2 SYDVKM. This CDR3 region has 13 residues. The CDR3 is CASGGAVYNEQFF. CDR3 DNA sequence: TGTGCCAGCGGCGGGGCGGTTTACAATGAGCAGTTCTTC.

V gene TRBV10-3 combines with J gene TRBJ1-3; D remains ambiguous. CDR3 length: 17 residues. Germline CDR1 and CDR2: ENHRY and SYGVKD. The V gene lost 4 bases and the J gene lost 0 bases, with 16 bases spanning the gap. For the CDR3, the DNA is TGTGCCATCAGTGTCCTTGGCAGATCTTACTCTGGAAACACCATATATTTT. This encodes CAISVLGRSYSGNTIYF.

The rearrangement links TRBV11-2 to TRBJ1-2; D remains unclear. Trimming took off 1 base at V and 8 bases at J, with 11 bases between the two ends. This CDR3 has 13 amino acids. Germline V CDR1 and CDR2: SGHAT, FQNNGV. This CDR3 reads CASSLGSSGGYTF. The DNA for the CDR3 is TGTGCCAGCAGCTTAGGGTCCTCTGGGGGCTACACCTTC. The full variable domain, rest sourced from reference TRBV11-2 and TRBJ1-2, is EAGVAQSPRYKIIEKRQSVAFWCNPISGHATLYWYQQILGQGPKLLIQFQNNGVVDDSQLPKDRFSAERLKGVDSTLKIQPAKLEDSAVYLCASSLGSSGGYTFGSGTRLTVV.

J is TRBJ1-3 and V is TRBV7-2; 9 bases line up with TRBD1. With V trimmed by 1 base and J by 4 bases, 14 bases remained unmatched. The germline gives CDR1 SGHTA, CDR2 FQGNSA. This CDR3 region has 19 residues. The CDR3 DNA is TGTGCCAGCAGCTTAGTTGGGACAGGGACCAACGGGAGGGGAAACACCATATATTTT. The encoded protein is CASSLVGTGTNGRGNTIYF.

The CDR3 nucleotides read TGTGCCTGGAGTACGGCCTGGCGGCAGACCCAGTACTTC. As protein: CAWSTAWRQTQYF. V gene TRBV30 combines with J gene TRBJ2-5; D is unclear. V was clipped by 2 bases and J by 6 bases, with 13 bases between them. Germline V gene data show CDR1 as GTSNPN and CDR2 as SVGIG (reference sequence). The CDR3 runs to 13 residues. Supplemented by reference TRBV30 and TRBJ2-5, the full variable domain reads SQTIHQWPATLVQPVGSPLSLECTVEGTSNPNLYWYRQAAGRGLQLLFYSVGIGQISSEVPQNLSASRPQDRQFILSSKKLLLSDSGFYLCAWSTAWRQTQYFGPGTRLLVL.

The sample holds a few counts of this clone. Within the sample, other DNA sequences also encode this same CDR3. CDR3 nucleotide sequence: TGTGCCAGCTCACCCCAGGGGGCTAGCAATCAGCCCCAGCATTTT. This encodes CASSPQGASNQPQHF. The chain recombines TRBV18 with TRBJ1-5, with 8 positions matching TRBD1. The CDR3 extends over 15 amino acids. The V and J ends lost 3 bases and 0 bases, in that order; junction bases with no gene match: 1. Germline CDR1 KGHSH, CDR2 LQKENI.

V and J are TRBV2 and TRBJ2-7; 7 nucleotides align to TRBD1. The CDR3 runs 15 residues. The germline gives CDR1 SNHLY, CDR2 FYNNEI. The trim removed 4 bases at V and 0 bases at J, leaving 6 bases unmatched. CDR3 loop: CASSGNWDSSYEQYF. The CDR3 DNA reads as TGTGCCAGCAGTGGAAATTGGGACAGCTCCTACGAGCAGTACTTC.